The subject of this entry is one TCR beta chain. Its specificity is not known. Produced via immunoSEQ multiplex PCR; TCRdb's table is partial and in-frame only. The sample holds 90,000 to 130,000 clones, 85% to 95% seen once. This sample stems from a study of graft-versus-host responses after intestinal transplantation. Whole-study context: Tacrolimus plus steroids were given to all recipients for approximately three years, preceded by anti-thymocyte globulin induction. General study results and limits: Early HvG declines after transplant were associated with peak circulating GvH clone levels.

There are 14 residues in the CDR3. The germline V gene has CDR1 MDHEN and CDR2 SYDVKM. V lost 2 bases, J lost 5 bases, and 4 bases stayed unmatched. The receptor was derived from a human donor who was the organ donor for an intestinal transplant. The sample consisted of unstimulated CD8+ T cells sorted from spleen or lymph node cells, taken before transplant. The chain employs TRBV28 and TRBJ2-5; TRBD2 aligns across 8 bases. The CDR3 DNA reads TGTGCCAGCAGTTTACCGGGACTAGTTGAGACCCAGTACTTC. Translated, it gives CASSLPGLVETQYF. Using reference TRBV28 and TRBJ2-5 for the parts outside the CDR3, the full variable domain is DVKVTQSSRYLVKRTGEKVFLECVQDMDHENMFWYRQDPGLGLRLIYFSYDVKMKEKGDIPEGYSVSREKKERFSLILESASTNQTSMYLCASSLPGLVETQYFGPGTRLLVL.